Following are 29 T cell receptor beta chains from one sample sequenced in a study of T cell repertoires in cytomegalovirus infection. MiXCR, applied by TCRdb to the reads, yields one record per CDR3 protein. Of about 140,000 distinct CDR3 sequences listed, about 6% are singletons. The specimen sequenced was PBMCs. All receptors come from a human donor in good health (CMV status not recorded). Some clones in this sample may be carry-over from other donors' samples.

CDR3 coding DNA: TGCAGCGTTGAGGCTCGTGACGACACTGAAGCTTTCTTT. Its translation: CSVEARDDTEAFF. J is TRBJ1-1 and V is TRBV29-1, with D unclear. Germline CDR1 is SQVTM and CDR2 is ANQGSEA. V shed 3 bases and J shed 3 bases, with 11 bases lying between them. This CDR3 region has 13 residues.

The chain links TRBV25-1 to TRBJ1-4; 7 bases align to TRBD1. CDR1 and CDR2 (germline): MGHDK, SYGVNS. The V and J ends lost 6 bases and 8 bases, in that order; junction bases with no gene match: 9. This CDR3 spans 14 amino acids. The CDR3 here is CASRGTVDGEKLFF. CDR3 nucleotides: TGTGCCAGCAGGGGGACAGTAGACGGAGAAAAACTGTTTTTT. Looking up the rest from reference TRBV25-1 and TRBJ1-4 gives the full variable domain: EADIYQTPRYLVIGTGKKITLECSQTMGHDKMYWYQQDPGMELHLIHYSYGVNSTEKGDLSSESTVSRIRTEHFPLTLESARPSHTSQYLCASRGTVDGEKLFFGSGTQLSVL.

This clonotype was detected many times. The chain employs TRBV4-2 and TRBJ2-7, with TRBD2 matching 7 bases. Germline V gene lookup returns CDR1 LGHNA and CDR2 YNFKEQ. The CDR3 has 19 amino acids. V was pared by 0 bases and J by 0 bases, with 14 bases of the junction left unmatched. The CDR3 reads CASSQDTSLADSFSYEQYF. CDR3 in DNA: TGTGCCAGCAGCCAAGATACGAGCCTAGCGGACTCCTTCTCCTACGAGCAGTACTTC.

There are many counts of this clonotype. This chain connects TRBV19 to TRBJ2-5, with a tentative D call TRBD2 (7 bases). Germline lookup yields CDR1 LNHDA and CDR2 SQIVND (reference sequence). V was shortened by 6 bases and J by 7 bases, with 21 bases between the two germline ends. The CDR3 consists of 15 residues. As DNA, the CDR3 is TGTGCCAGTAGCACCGCGGGGGCCGGGGTGTGGACCCAGTACTTC. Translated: CASSTAGAGVWTQYF.

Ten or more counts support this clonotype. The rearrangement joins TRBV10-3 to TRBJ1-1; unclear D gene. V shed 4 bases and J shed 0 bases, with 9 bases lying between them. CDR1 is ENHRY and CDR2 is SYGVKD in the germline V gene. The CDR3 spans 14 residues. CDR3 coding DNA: TGTGCCATCAGTGGGCCCCAGATGAACACTGAAGCTTTCTTT. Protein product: CAISGPQMNTEAFF.

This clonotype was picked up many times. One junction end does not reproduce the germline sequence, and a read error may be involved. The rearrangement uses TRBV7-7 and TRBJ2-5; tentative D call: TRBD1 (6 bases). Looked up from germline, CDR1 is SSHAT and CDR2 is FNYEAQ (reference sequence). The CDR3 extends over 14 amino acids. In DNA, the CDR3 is TGTGCTAGCAGCGGACAGCCCGGCGAGGGGACCCAGTACTTC. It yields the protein CASSGQPGEGTQYF.

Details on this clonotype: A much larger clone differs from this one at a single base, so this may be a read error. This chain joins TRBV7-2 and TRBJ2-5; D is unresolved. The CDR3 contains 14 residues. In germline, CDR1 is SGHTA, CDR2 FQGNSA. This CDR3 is CASILEVVGETQYF. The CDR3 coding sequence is TGTGCCAGCATCTTAGAGGTGGTGGGGGAGACCCAGTACTTC.

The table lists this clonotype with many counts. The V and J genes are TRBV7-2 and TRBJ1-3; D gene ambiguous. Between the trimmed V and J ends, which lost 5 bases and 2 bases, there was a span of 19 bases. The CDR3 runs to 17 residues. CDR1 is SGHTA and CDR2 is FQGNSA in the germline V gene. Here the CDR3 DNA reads TGTGCCAGCAGCACCTCAGGAAACCGAAGGGCTGGAAACACCATATATTTT. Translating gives CASSTSGNRRAGNTIYF.

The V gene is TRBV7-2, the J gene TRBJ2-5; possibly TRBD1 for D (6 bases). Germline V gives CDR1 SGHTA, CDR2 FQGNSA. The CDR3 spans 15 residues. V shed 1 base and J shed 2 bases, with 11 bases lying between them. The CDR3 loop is CASSLVTGTQETQYF. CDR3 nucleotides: TGTGCCAGCAGCTTAGTCACAGGGACACAAGAGACCCAGTACTTC.

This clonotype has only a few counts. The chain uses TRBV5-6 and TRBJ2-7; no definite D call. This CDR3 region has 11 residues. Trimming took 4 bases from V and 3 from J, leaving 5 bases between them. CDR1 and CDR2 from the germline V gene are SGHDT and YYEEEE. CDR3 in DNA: TGTGCCAGCAGCAGATTCTACGAGCAGTACTTC. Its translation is CASSRFYEQYF.

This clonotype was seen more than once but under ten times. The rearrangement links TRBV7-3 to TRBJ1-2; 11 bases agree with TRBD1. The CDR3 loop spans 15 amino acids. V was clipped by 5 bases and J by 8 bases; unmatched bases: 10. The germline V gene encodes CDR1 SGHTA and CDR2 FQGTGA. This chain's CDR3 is CASSPRTGGVGGYTF. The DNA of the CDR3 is TGTGCCAGCAGCCCTCGGACAGGGGGCGTTGGAGGCTACACCTTC.

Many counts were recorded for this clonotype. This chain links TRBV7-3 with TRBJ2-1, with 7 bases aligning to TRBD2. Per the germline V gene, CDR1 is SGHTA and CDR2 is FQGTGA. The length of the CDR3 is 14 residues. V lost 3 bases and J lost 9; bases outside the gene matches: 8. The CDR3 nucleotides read TGTGCCAGCAGCTTCGGCGGGGGAGCCCGTGAGCAGTTCTTC. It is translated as CASSFGGGAREQFF. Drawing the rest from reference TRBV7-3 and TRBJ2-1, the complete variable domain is GAGVSQTPSNKVTEKGKYVELRCDPISGHTALYWYRQSLGQGPEFLIYFQGTGAADDSGLPNDRFFAVRPEGSVSTLKIQRTERGDSAVYLCASSFGGGAREQFFGPGTRLTVL.

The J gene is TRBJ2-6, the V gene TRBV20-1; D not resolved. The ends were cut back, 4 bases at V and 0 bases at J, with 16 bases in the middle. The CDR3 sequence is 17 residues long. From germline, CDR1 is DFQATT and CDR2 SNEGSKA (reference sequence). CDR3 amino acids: CSATLSGRTSGANVLTF. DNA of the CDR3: TGCAGTGCTACCCTTTCTGGACGGACCTCTGGGGCCAACGTCCTGACTTTC.

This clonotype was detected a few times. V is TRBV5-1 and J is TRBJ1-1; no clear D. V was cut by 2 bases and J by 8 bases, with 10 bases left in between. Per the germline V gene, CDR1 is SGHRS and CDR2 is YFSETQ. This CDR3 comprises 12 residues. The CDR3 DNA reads TGCGCCAGCAGCTTTCCTGGGTCCGAAGCTTTCTTT. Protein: CASSFPGSEAFF. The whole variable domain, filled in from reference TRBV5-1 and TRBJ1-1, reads KAGVTQTPRYLIKTRGQQVTLSCSPISGHRSVSWYQQTPGQGLQFLFEYFSETQRNKGNFPGRFSGRQFSNSRSEMNVSTLELGDSALYLCASSFPGSEAFFGQGTRLTVV.

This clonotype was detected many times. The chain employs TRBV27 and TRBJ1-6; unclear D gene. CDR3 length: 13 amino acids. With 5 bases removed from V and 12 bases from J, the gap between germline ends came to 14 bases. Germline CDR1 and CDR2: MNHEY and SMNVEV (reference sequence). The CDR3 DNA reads TGTGCCAGCAGTCCATGGACGATGATACCCCTCCACTTT. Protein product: CASSPWTMIPLHF.

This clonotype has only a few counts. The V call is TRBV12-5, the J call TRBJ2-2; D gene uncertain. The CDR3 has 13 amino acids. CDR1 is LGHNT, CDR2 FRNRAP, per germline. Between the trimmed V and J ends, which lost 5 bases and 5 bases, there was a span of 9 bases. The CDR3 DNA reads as TGTGCTAGTGGTGTCCCAGATACCGGGGAGCTGTTTTTT. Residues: CASGVPDTGELFF.

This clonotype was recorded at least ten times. In nucleotides, the CDR3 is TGTGCCAGCAGCTTACAGGGGCCGGTGGTAGGCTACACCTTC. Amino acids: CASSLQGPVVGYTF. The J gene is TRBJ1-2, the V gene TRBV7-2, with D possibly matching TRBD1 (6 bases). The V gene lost 2 bases and the J gene lost 8 bases, with 15 bases spanning the gap. This CDR3 is 14 amino acids long. Looked up from germline, CDR1 is SGHTA and CDR2 is FQGNSA.

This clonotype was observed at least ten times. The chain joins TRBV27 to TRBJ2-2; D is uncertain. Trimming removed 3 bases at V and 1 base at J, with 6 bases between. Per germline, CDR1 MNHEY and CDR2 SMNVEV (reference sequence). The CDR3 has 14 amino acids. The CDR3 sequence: CASSFMRNTGELFF. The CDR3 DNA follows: TGTGCCAGCAGTTTTATGAGGAACACCGGGGAGCTGTTTTTT.

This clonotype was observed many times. For the CDR3, the DNA is TGTGCCAGCAGCTCGCAGTCGCGGGCAAGCAATCAGCCCCAGCATTTT. This translates into CASSSQSRASNQPQHF. The rearrangement uses TRBV7-8 and TRBJ1-5, with D unresolved. There are 16 residues in the CDR3. The V gene lost 4 bases and the J gene lost 1 base, with 14 bases spanning the gap. CDR1 is SGHVS, CDR2 FQNEAQ, per germline.

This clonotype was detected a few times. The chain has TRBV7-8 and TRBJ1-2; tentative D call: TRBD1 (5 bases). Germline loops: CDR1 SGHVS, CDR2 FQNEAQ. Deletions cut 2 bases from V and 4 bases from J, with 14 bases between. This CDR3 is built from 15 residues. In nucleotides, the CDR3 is TGTGCCAGCAGCTTACGGGGAGGGGCGGGCTATGGCTACACCTTC. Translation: CASSLRGGAGYGYTF. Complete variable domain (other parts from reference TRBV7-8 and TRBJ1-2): GAGVSQSPRYKVAKRGQDVALRCDPISGHVSLFWYQQALGQGPEFLTYFQNEAQLDKSGLPSDRFFAERPEGSVSTLKIQRTQQEDSAVYLCASSLRGGAGYGYTFGSGTRLTVV.

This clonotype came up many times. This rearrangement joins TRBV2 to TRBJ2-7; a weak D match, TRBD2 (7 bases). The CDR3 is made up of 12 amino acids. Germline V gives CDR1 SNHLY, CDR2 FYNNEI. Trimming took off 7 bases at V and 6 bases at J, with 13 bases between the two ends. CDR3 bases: TGTGCCAGCACCGAAGGGGGGGGCGAGCAGTACTTC. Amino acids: CASTEGGGEQYF. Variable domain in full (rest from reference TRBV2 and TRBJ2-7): EPEVTQTPSHQVTQMGQEVILRCVPISNHLYFYWYRQILGQKVEFLVSFYNNEISEKSEIFDDQFSVERPDGSNFTLKIRSTKLEDSAMYFCASTEGGGEQYFGPGTRLTVT.

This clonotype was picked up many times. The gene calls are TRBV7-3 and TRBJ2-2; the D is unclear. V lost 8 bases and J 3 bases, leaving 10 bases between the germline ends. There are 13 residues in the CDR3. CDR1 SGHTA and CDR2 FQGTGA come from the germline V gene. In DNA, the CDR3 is TGTGCCAGCGGTTTGGGGTACACCGGGGAGCTGTTTTTT. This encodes CASGLGYTGELFF.

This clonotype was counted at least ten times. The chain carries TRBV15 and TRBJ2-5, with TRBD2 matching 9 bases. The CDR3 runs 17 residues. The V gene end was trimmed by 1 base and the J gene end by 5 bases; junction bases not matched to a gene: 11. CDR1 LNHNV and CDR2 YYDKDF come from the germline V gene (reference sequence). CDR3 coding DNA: TGTGCCACCAGCAGAGGAAATAGCGGGGGACGAAGGGAGACCCAGTACTTC. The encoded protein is CATSRGNSGGRRETQYF. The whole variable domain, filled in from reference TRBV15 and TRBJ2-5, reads DAMVIQNPRYQVTQFGKPVTLSCSQTLNHNVMYWYQQKSSQAPKLLFHYYDKDFNNEADTPDNFQSRRPNTSFCFLDIRSPGLGDTAMYLCATSRGNSGGRRETQYFGPGTRLLVL.

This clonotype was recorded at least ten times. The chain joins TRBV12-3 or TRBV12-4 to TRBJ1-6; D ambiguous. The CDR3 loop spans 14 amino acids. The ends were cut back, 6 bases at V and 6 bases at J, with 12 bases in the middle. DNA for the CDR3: TGTGCCAGCAGCCCCTCTGGGGTTAATTCACCCCTCCACTTT. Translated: CASSPSGVNSPLHF.

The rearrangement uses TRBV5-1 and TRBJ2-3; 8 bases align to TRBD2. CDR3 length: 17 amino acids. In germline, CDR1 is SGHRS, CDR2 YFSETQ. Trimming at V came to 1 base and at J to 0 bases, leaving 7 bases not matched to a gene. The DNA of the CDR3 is TGCGCCAGCAGCTTGTCGCTACTAGCGGTGAGCACAGATACGCAGTATTTT. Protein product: CASSLSLLAVSTDTQYF.

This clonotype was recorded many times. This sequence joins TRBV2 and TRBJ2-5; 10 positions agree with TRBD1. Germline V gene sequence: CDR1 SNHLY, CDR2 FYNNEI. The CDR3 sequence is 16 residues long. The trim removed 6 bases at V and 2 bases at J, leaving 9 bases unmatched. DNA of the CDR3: TGTGCCAGCAGATCCCGGGACAGGGGACAACAAGAGACCCAGTACTTC. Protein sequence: CASRSRDRGQQETQYF.

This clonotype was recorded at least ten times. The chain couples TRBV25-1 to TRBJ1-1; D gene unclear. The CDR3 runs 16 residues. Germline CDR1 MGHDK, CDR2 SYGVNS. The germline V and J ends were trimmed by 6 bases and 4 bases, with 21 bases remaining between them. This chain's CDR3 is CASSLSRGTIPTEAFF. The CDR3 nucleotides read TGTGCCAGCAGCCTGAGCCGTGGTACAATCCCCACTGAAGCTTTCTTT.

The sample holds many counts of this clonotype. The CDR3 is CASSPGQEGNQPQHF. The CDR3 DNA sequence: TGTGCCAGCTCACCGGGGCAGGAGGGCAATCAGCCCCAGCATTTT. The rearrangement links TRBV18 to TRBJ1-5; D is possibly TRBD1 (5 bases). Per germline, CDR1 KGHSH and CDR2 LQKENI. The CDR3 is made up of 15 amino acids. V shed 3 bases and J shed 2 bases, with 11 bases lying between them.

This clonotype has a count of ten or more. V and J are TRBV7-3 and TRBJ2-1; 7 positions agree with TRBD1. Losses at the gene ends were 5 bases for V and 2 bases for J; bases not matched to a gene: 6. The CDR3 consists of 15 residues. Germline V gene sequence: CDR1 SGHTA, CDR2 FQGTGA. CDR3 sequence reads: CASSPDRVTYNEQFF. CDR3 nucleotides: TGTGCCAGCAGCCCCGACAGGGTAACCTACAATGAGCAGTTCTTC.